What follows describes a single T cell receptor (beta chain). Antigen specificity is unknown. Data came from immunoSEQ multiplex PCR; TCRdb stores just in-frame clones and leaves some out. Of under 25,000 clones in the sample, 74% were seen once. These data originate in a study of OX40 agonist ivuxolimab in advanced cancers. As for the study in general: Of the participants, 35% to 50% had some prior anti-PD-1, anti-PD-L1 or anti-CTLA-4 therapy, which was allowed.

General study results and limits: There were, on average, more expanded clones in CD8+ T cells than in CD4+.

People who had autoimmune disease history or systemic immunosuppression were excluded. This CDR3 is built from 16 residues. Germline loops: CDR1 SGHRS, CDR2 YFSETQ. V dropped 1 base and J dropped 5; count of bases not matched to a gene: 4. The V call is TRBV5-1, the J call TRBJ2-7, with 15 positions matching TRBD2. Material: CD4+ or CD8+ T cells sorted from blood, obtained in a trial of the OX40 agonist ivuxolimab. The receptor's source is an adult with an advanced solid tumor such as melanoma, head and neck, liver or kidney cancer. The CDR3 coding sequence is TGCGCCAGCAGCTTGTACTGGACTAGCGGGAGGGACGAGCAGTACTTC. Its translation is CASSLYWTSGRDEQYF.